The clone carrying this T cell receptor (beta chain) was seen a single time. This sample stems from a study of CD4+ T cells in melanoma. TCRdb's copy holds only in-frame clones and misses some; the assay was immunoSEQ multiplex PCR. The repertoire includes 7,000 to 9,500 clones, about two thirds of them detected once, and 15% to 20% sits in the top ten. The germline V gene has CDR1 GTSNPN and CDR2 SVGIG (reference sequence). V shed 1 base and J shed 5 bases, with 5 bases lying between them. The CDR3 spans 11 residues. The rearrangement joins TRBV30 to TRBJ2-5; D might be TRBD1 or TRBD2, each matching 5 bases. The source of this sequence is a human donor with melanoma. The source material was cells from a culture (not recorded whether cultured in vitro). The CDR3 sequence: CAWSGGETQYF. The CDR3 nucleotides read TGTGCCTGGAGTGGGGGGGAGACCCAGTACTTC.